This T cell receptor beta chain was documented in a study of shared clonotypes between healthy human individuals. Findings and limits, study-wide: Clonotypes not shared had lower generation probabilities than those common to all four donors.

Clones were sequenced by immunoSEQ multiplex PCR, and TCRdb holds only the in-frame ones, with some missing. The sample carries hundreds of thousands of clones, 90% to 95% recorded once. This clone was seen only once. Its antigen is unknown. CD45RO-negative, CCR7-selected cells formed the naive CD8 fraction, which excluded terminally differentiated effector memory CD45RA+ cells. Material: naive CD8+ T cells sorted from blood. This clonotype was obtained from a woman aged 25-40 years in good health.

The DNA of the CDR3 is TGTGCCAGCAGCGCAGGGGGGAGCACTGAAGCTTTCTTT. This codes for CASSAGGSTEAFF. This chain links TRBV28 with TRBJ1-1; 7 bases agree with TRBD1. This CDR3 comprises 13 residues. V lost 6 bases to trimming and J lost 4 bases; unmatched junction nucleotides: 5. Germline assignment: CDR1 MDHEN and CDR2 SYDVKM.